This T cell receptor (beta chain) was captured in a study of cytomegalovirus exposure and HLA in healthy donors. The CDR3 extends over 15 amino acids. CDR1 and CDR2 from the germline V gene are SGHTA and FQGNSA. Trimming removed 5 bases from V and 6 bases from J, with 17 bases in between. It was with 60 Vbeta and 13 Jbeta primers that the PCR ran. Repertoires were generated with immunoSEQ multiplex PCR, while TCRdb's copy carries only in-frame clones and drops some. The sample shows about 130,000 clones, under 85% of them seen only once. This clone appeared once. The sequenced sample consisted of PBMCs. This sequence joins TRBV7-2 and TRBJ2-1, with D tentatively TRBD1 (7 bases). This clonotype originated in a male donor in good health and CMV-seropositive. Here the CDR3 DNA reads TGTGCCAGCAGCCGGTTACAGGAGGGGGCCAATGAGCAGTTCTTC. The encoded protein is CASSRLQEGANEQFF.